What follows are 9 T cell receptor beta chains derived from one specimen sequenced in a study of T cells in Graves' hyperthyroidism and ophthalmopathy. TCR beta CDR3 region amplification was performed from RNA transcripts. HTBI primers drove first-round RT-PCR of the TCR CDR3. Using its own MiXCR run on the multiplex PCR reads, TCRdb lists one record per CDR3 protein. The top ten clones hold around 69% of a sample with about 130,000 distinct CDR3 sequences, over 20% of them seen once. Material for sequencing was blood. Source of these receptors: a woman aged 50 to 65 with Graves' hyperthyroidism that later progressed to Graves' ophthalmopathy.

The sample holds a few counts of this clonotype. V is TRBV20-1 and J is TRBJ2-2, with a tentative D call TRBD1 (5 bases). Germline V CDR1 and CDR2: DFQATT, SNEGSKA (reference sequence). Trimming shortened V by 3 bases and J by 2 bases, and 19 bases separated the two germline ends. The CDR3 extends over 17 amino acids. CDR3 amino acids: CSARDFLNRHNTGELFF. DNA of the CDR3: TGCAGTGCTAGGGATTTTCTGAACAGGCATAACACCGGGGAGCTGTTTTTT.

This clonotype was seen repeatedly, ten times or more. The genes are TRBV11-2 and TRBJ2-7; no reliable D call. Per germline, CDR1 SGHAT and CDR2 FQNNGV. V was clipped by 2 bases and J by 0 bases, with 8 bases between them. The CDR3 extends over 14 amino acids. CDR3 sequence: CASSLTLGSYEQYF. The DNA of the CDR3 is TGTGCCAGCAGCTTAACGCTCGGCTCCTACGAGCAGTACTTC.

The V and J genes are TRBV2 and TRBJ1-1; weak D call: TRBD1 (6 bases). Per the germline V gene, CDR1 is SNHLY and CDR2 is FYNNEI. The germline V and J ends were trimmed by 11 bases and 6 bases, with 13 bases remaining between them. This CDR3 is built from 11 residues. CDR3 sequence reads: CAGQRRAEAFF. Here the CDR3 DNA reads TGTGCCGGACAGAGGCGCGCTGAAGCTTTCTTT. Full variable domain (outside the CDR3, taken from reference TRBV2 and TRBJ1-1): EPEVTQTPSHQVTQMGQEVILRCVPISNHLYFYWYRQILGQKVEFLVSFYNNEISEKSEIFDDQFSVERPDGSNFTLKIRSTKLEDSAMYFCAGQRRAEAFFGQGTRLTVV.

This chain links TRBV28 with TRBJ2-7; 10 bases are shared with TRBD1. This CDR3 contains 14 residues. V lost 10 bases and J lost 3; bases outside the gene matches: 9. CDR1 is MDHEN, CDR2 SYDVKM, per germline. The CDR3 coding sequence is TGTGCCACCAGCCCGGGACAGGGGAACTACGAGCAGTACTTC. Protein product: CATSPGQGNYEQYF.

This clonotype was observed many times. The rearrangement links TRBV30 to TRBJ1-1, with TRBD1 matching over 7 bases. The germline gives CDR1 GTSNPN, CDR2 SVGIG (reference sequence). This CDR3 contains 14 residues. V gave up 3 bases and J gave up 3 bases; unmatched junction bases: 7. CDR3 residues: CAWRPQGLYTEAFF. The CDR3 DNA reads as TGTGCCTGGAGGCCACAGGGGTTATACACTGAAGCTTTCTTT.

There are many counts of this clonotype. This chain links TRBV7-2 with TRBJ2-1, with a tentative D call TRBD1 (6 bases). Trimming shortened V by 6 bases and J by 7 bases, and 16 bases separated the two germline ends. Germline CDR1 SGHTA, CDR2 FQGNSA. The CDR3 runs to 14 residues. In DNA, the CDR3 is TGTGCCAGCAGTCCGGGAAAAACAGGGAATGAGCAGTTCTTC. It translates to CASSPGKTGNEQFF.

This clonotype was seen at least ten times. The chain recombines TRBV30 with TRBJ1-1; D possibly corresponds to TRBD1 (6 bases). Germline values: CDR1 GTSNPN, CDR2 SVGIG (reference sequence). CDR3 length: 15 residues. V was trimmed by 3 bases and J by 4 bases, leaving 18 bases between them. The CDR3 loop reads CAWRYKQGVATEAFF. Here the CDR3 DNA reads TGTGCCTGGAGATACAAACAGGGAGTCGCCACTGAAGCTTTCTTT.

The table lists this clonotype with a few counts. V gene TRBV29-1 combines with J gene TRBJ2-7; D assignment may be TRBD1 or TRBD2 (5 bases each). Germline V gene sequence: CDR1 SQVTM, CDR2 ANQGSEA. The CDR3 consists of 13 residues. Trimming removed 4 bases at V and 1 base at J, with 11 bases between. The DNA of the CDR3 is TGCAGCGTTGCGGGACGGCTTTCCTACGAGCAGTACTTC. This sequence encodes CSVAGRLSYEQYF.

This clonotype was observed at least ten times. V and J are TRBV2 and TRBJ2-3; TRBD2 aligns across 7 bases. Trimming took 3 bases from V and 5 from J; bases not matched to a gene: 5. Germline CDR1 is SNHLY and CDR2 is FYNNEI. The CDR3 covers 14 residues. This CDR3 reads CASSDLAAQDTQYF. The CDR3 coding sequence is TGTGCCAGCAGTGATCTAGCGGCCCAAGATACGCAGTATTTT.